This T cell receptor beta chain derives from a study of blood T cell repertoires in COVID-19. Whole-study context: Acute and convalescent COVID-19 specimens originated in the United States, Italy and Spain. PBMCs, B-cell-depleted T cells, or T cells were the source of the cDNA or gDNA that made up the material.

This clone was counted between two and nine times. Original analysis: Reference gene primer amplification gave nucleated cell count estimates. Sequenced by immunoSEQ multiplex PCR; TCRdb stores in-frame clones only, minus some. That table furnishes V, J and clone size, whereas the DNA furnished D and trimming. There are some 70,000 clones in the sample; about four fifths occur only once, and around 4.4% lies in the top ten. CDR1 SGHRS and CDR2 YFSETQ come from the germline V gene. Trimming pared 0 bases from V and 7 bases from J, leaving 11 bases between. CDR3 length: 13 amino acids. The specimen sequenced was peripheral blood. The J gene is TRBJ2-7, the V gene TRBV5-1; TRBD2 is a possible D gene (5 bases). The TCR comes from a woman aged 55-70 years with acute or convalescent COVID-19. The CDR3 here is CASSLVGWEEQYF. The CDR3 DNA reads TGCGCCAGCAGCTTGGTAGGATGGGAGGAGCAGTACTTC.